Described below is a single TCR beta chain sequence and its context. Antigen: not known. V lost 4 bases, J lost 1 base, and 5 bases stayed unmatched. CDR3 length: 15 amino acids. Germline CDR1 is MDHEN and CDR2 is SYDVKM. These data come from a study of blood T cells in healthy people across ages. Findings and caveats of the study: Changes seen in expanded clonotypes were possibly confounded by donor CMV status left unknown. Getting older went along with TCR beta diversity per million T cells dropping roughly linearly.

PCR was performed a second time for 7 to 11 cycles using a sample-barcoded 5' primer and a J-beta primer mix. In TCRdb, the 5' RACE reads were re-called with MiXCR into one record per CDR3 protein. The sample yields hundreds of thousands of distinct CDR3 sequences, approximately 31% seen once. This TCR derives from a woman of 80 years or more in good health. The chain uses TRBV28 and TRBJ2-3; 7 bases agree with TRBD2. Sequenced sample: blood. CDR3 DNA sequence: TGTGCCAGCAGTTCGCGGGAGAGGGGCACAGATACGCAGTATTTT. Protein: CASSSRERGTDTQYF.